These T cell receptor beta chains were read from a single sample in a study of blood T cell repertoires in COVID-19. Profiled with immunoSEQ multiplex PCR; TCRdb holds only in-frame clones, not every one. The table shows roughly 180,000 clones, with over 70% occurring only once. Sequenced input: PBMCs or T cells enriched from blood (not recorded which). The receptors here all came from a woman in her forties or fifties in a cohort exposed to, infected with or recovered from COVID-19 (not recorded which). CDR3s include the opening cysteine and the closing phenylalanine or tryptophan. The order of the fields is CDR3 protein, CDR3 DNA, CDR3 length, D gene, J gene, clone size, V gene. A D gene is named only where the DNA matches it firmly. Clone size is not always given. Where it is, it says once, few, many or a class for expanded clones.

cdr3_aa: CASSETGSNQPQHF
cdr3_nt: TGCGCCAGCAGTGAGACAGGGAGTAATCAGCCCCAGCATTTT
cdr3_length: 14
d_call: -
j_call: TRBJ1-5
clone_size: -
v_call: TRBV10-2

cdr3_aa: CASSFLDSSYEQYF
cdr3_nt: TGTGCCAGCAGTTTCCTGGACAGCTCCTACGAGCAGTACTTC
cdr3_length: 14
d_call: -
j_call: TRBJ2-7
clone_size: -
v_call: TRBV27

cdr3_aa: CASSQPNRGTGGRYGYTF
cdr3_nt: TGTGCCAGCAGCCAACCTAATCGCGGGACAGGGGGCCGGTATGGCTACACCTTC
cdr3_length: 18
d_call: TRBD1
j_call: TRBJ1-2
clone_size: -
v_call: TRBV4-2

cdr3_aa: CASVKGGTSKNIQYF
cdr3_nt: TGTGCCAGCGTCAAAGGCGGGACCTCCAAAAACATTCAGTACTTC
cdr3_length: 15
d_call: -
j_call: TRBJ2-4
clone_size: once
v_call: TRBV7-3

cdr3_aa: CASSQLAGPLNEQFF
cdr3_nt: TGTGCCAGCAGCCAACTAGCGGGACCTCTCAATGAGCAGTTCTTC
cdr3_length: 15
d_call: TRBD2
j_call: TRBJ2-1
clone_size: -
v_call: TRBV11-3

cdr3_aa: CASSEQGDEQFF
cdr3_nt: TGTGCCAGCAGCGAACAGGGCGATGAGCAGTTCTTC
cdr3_length: 12
d_call: -
j_call: TRBJ2-1
clone_size: -
v_call: TRBV7-3

cdr3_aa: CASSIVSHRSNQPQHF
cdr3_nt: TGTGCCAGTAGTATTGTCTCCCACAGGAGCAATCAGCCCCAGCATTTT
cdr3_length: 16
d_call: -
j_call: TRBJ1-5
clone_size: once
v_call: TRBV19

cdr3_aa: CASSAQDRINQPQHF
cdr3_nt: TGCGCCAGCAGTGCGCAAGACAGGATCAATCAGCCCCAGCATTTT
cdr3_length: 15
d_call: -
j_call: TRBJ1-5
clone_size: once
v_call: TRBV10-1

cdr3_aa: CASSETGSGYTF
cdr3_nt: TGTGCCAGCAGTGAGACAGGGAGTGGCTACACCTTC
cdr3_length: 12
d_call: TRBD1
j_call: TRBJ1-2
clone_size: -
v_call: TRBV3-1/TRBV3-2

cdr3_aa: CSVQTGGGQPQHF
cdr3_nt: TGCAGCGTCCAGACAGGGGGAGGACAGCCCCAGCATTTT
cdr3_length: 13
d_call: TRBD1
j_call: TRBJ1-5
clone_size: -
v_call: TRBV29-1

cdr3_aa: CASSFVGGTANTGELFF
cdr3_nt: TGTGCCAGCAGTTTCGTTGGCGGGACAGCGAACACCGGGGAGCTGTTTTTT
cdr3_length: 17
d_call: -
j_call: TRBJ2-2
clone_size: -
v_call: TRBV28

cdr3_aa: CASSPGTPDGYTF
cdr3_nt: TGTGCCAGCAGCCCCGGGACTCCTGATGGCTACACCTTC
cdr3_length: 13
d_call: -
j_call: TRBJ1-2
clone_size: -
v_call: TRBV6-2/TRBV6-3

cdr3_aa: CASSAVNYGYTF
cdr3_nt: TGTGCCAGCAGCGCAGTAAACTATGGCTACACCTTC
cdr3_length: 12
d_call: -
j_call: TRBJ1-2
clone_size: -
v_call: TRBV9

cdr3_aa: CASRPSGRALYEQYF
cdr3_nt: TGTGCCAGCCGCCCCAGCGGGAGGGCCCTGTACGAGCAGTACTTC
cdr3_length: 15
d_call: TRBD2
j_call: TRBJ2-7
clone_size: -
v_call: TRBV3-1/TRBV3-2

cdr3_aa: CSASRGAFLGRPDTQYF
cdr3_nt: TGCAGTGCTAGTCGGGGGGCCTTTCTAGGTCGACCAGATACGCAGTATTTT
cdr3_length: 17
d_call: -
j_call: TRBJ2-3
clone_size: -
v_call: TRBV20-1

cdr3_aa: CASSRIGTGEETQYF
cdr3_nt: TGTGCCAGCAGCCGGATCGGGACAGGGGAAGAGACCCAGTACTTC
cdr3_length: 15
d_call: TRBD1
j_call: TRBJ2-5
clone_size: few
v_call: TRBV5-8

cdr3_aa: CASSSKWGGQLNTEAFF
cdr3_nt: TGTGCCAGCAGCTCTAAATGGGGGGGGCAATTGAACACTGAAGCTTTCTTT
cdr3_length: 17
d_call: -
j_call: TRBJ1-1
clone_size: -
v_call: TRBV11-2

cdr3_aa: CASSLTGFTGNTIYF
cdr3_nt: TGTGCCAGCAGCTTAACAGGGTTCACTGGAAACACCATATATTTT
cdr3_length: 15
d_call: -
j_call: TRBJ1-3
clone_size: -
v_call: TRBV7-9

cdr3_aa: CASSSGQGFEETQYF
cdr3_nt: TGTGCCAGCAGCTCAGGACAGGGTTTTGAAGAGACCCAGTACTTC
cdr3_length: 15
d_call: TRBD1
j_call: TRBJ2-5
clone_size: -
v_call: TRBV7-6

cdr3_aa: CASSPFRQQDSEQYF
cdr3_nt: TGTGCCAGCAGCCCGTTCAGGCAGCAAGATTCGGAGCAGTACTTC
cdr3_length: 15
d_call: -
j_call: TRBJ2-7
clone_size: -
v_call: TRBV5-8

cdr3_aa: CASSREGNYGYTF
cdr3_nt: TGTGCCAGCAGTAGAGAGGGAAACTATGGCTACACCTTC
cdr3_length: 13
d_call: -
j_call: TRBJ1-2
clone_size: -
v_call: TRBV6-5

cdr3_aa: CATSDRKRDRTDTQYF
cdr3_nt: TGTGCCACCAGTGATCGTAAGCGGGACCGCACAGATACGCAGTATTTT
cdr3_length: 16
d_call: TRBD2
j_call: TRBJ2-3
clone_size: -
v_call: TRBV24-1

cdr3_aa: CASSSLQGVYGYTF
cdr3_nt: TGTGCCAGCAGTTCGCTACAGGGGGTCTATGGCTACACCTTC
cdr3_length: 14
d_call: TRBD1
j_call: TRBJ1-2
clone_size: -
v_call: TRBV27

cdr3_aa: CASSIGQRLAGLTPYEQYF
cdr3_nt: TGTGCCAGCAGTATAGGACAGCGACTAGCGGGGCTGACCCCCTACGAGCAGTACTTC
cdr3_length: 19
d_call: TRBD2
j_call: TRBJ2-7
clone_size: -
v_call: TRBV11-2

cdr3_aa: CASSTRQGRFVDTF
cdr3_nt: TGTGCCAGTAGTACCCGACAGGGGAGGTTTGTTGACACCTTC
cdr3_length: 14
d_call: TRBD1
j_call: TRBJ1-2
clone_size: once
v_call: TRBV19

cdr3_aa: CASSQEPPLAGINTGELFF
cdr3_nt: TGTGCCAGCAGCCAAGAGCCCCCCTTAGCGGGGATCAACACCGGGGAGCTGTTTTTT
cdr3_length: 19
d_call: TRBD2
j_call: TRBJ2-2
clone_size: -
v_call: TRBV3-1/TRBV3-2

cdr3_aa: CSVESGDGAFF
cdr3_nt: TGCAGCGTTGAATCGGGGGACGGAGCTTTCTTT
cdr3_length: 11
d_call: -
j_call: TRBJ1-1
clone_size: -
v_call: TRBV29-1

cdr3_aa: CAWISSGSSYNEQFF
cdr3_nt: TGTGCCTGGATTAGTAGCGGGAGCTCCTACAATGAGCAGTTCTTC
cdr3_length: 15
d_call: TRBD2
j_call: TRBJ2-1
clone_size: -
v_call: TRBV30

cdr3_aa: CASSLGRGTYNEQFF
cdr3_nt: TGTGCCAGCAGCTTAGGGAGGGGAACGTACAATGAGCAGTTCTTC
cdr3_length: 15
d_call: TRBD2
j_call: TRBJ2-1
clone_size: once
v_call: TRBV5-8

cdr3_aa: CATSIILDIATEAFF
cdr3_nt: TGTGCCACCAGCATTATATTAGACATCGCCACTGAAGCTTTCTTT
cdr3_length: 15
d_call: -
j_call: TRBJ1-1
clone_size: -
v_call: TRBV15

cdr3_aa: CSDRDRGHHEQYF
cdr3_nt: TGCAGCGACCGTGACAGGGGGCACCACGAGCAGTACTTC
cdr3_length: 13
d_call: TRBD1
j_call: TRBJ2-7
clone_size: once
v_call: TRBV29-1

cdr3_aa: CASSFLAGSNQPQHF
cdr3_nt: TGTGCCAGCAGCTTCCTCGCGGGGAGCAATCAGCCCCAGCATTTT
cdr3_length: 15
d_call: -
j_call: TRBJ1-5
clone_size: -
v_call: TRBV11-2

cdr3_aa: CASSLGLNEKLFF
cdr3_nt: TGTGCCAGCTCCCTGGGACTTAATGAAAAACTGTTTTTT
cdr3_length: 13
d_call: -
j_call: TRBJ1-4
clone_size: -
v_call: TRBV18

cdr3_aa: CASSPQGLHNEQFF
cdr3_nt: TGTGCCAGCAGCCCCCAGGGGTTGCACAATGAGCAGTTCTTC
cdr3_length: 14
d_call: -
j_call: TRBJ2-1
clone_size: -
v_call: TRBV7-3

cdr3_aa: CASRVGRGDQPQHF
cdr3_nt: TGTGCCAGCAGGGTCGGCAGGGGAGACCAGCCCCAGCATTTT
cdr3_length: 14
d_call: -
j_call: TRBJ1-5
clone_size: -
v_call: TRBV2

cdr3_aa: CASRPGGSLHEQYF
cdr3_nt: TGTGCCAGCAGACCCGGGGGTAGTCTGCACGAGCAGTACTTC
cdr3_length: 14
d_call: -
j_call: TRBJ2-7
clone_size: -
v_call: TRBV6-5

cdr3_aa: CASSLKHSGNTIYF
cdr3_nt: TGTGCCAGCAGCTTAAAGCACTCTGGAAACACCATATATTTT
cdr3_length: 14
d_call: -
j_call: TRBJ1-3
clone_size: -
v_call: TRBV7-8

cdr3_aa: CASRVGRGEYEQYF
cdr3_nt: TGCGCCAGCAGGGTCGGACGGGGGGAATACGAGCAGTACTTC
cdr3_length: 14
d_call: TRBD2
j_call: TRBJ2-7
clone_size: -
v_call: TRBV5-1

cdr3_aa: CASSAGQGFYYEQYF
cdr3_nt: TGTGCCAGCAGCGCCGGACAGGGATTCTACTACGAGCAGTACTTC
cdr3_length: 15
d_call: TRBD1
j_call: TRBJ2-7
clone_size: -
v_call: TRBV9

cdr3_aa: CASRTPGQGNSYTF
cdr3_nt: TGTGCCAGCAGAACTCCGGGACAGGGTAATTCTTACACCTTC
cdr3_length: 14
d_call: TRBD1
j_call: TRBJ1-2
clone_size: -
v_call: TRBV6-5

cdr3_aa: CSVEVGDTQYF
cdr3_nt: TGCAGCGTTGAAGTCGGAGATACGCAGTATTTT
cdr3_length: 11
d_call: -
j_call: TRBJ2-3
clone_size: -
v_call: TRBV29-1

cdr3_aa: CASQEVSSYNEQFF
cdr3_nt: TGTGCCAGCCAAGAGGTTAGCTCCTACAATGAGCAGTTCTTC
cdr3_length: 14
d_call: -
j_call: TRBJ2-1
clone_size: -
v_call: TRBV11-2